The clone carrying this T cell receptor beta chain was found once. The antigen remains undetermined. The data are from a study of shared clonotypes between healthy human individuals. Study overall: CD4 naive and memory got three plates each, CD8 naive two, CD8 memory one. Study-wide findings and caveats: Some clonotypes were shared by all four sorted-subset donors, while others were not shared. The non-shared ones had lower generation probabilities than the shared ones. Among donors, the sharing of clonotypes was expected to be influenced by sequencing depth. Only blood samples were collected, and tissue repertoires likely differ.

Clones were read by immunoSEQ multiplex PCR, and TCRdb kept only the in-frame ones, dropping some. The table records roughly 2.2 million clones, about 90% of them present only once. The CDR3 totals 12 residues. Looked up from germline, CDR1 is MDHEN and CDR2 is SYDVKM. The ends were cut back, 6 bases at V and 3 bases at J, with 9 bases in the middle. The chain has TRBV28 and TRBJ2-7; D gene unclear. This clonotype was sampled from a young man in good health. Some clones in this sample may be carry-over from other donors' samples. Material: naive CD4+ T cells from PBMCs. The subset denotes: CD45RA+ positively selected. The CDR3: CASRAGNYEQYF. Here the CDR3 DNA reads TGTGCCAGCAGGGCCGGAAACTACGAGCAGTACTTC.